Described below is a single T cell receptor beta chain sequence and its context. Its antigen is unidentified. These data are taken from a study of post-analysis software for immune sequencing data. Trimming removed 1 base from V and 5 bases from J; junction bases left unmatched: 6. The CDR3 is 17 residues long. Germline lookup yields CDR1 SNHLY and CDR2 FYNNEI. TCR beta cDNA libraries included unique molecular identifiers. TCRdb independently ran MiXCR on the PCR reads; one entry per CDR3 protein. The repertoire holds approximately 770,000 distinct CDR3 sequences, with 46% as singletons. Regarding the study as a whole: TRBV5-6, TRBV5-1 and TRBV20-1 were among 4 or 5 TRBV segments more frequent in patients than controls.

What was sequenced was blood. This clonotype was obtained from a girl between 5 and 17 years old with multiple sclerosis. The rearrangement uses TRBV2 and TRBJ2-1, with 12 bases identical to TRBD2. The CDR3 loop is CASSEVGLAGGNNEQFF. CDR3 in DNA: TGTGCCAGCAGTGAAGTAGGGCTAGCGGGAGGGAACAATGAGCAGTTCTTC.